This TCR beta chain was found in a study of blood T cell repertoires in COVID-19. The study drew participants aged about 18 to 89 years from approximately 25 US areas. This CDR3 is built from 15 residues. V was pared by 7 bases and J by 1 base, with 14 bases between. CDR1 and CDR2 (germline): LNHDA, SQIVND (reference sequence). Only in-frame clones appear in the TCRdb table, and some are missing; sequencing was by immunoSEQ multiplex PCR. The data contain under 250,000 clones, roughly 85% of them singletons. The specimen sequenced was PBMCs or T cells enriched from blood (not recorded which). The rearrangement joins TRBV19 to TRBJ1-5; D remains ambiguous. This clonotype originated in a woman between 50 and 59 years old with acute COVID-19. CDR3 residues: CASTGRSGSNQPQHF. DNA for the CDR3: TGTGCCAGTACTGGGCGTTCTGGGAGCAATCAGCCCCAGCATTTT.